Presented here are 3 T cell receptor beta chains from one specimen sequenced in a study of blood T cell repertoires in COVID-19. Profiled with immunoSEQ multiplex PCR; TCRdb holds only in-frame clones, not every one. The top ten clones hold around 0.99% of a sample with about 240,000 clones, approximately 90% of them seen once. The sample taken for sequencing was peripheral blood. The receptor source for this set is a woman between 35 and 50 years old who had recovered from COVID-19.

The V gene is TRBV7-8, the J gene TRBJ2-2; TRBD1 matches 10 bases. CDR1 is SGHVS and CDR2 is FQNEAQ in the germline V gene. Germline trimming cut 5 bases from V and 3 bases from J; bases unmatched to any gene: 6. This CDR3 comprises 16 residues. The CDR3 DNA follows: TGTGCCAGCAGCGGAGACAGGGGGCGAGACACCGGGGAGCTGTTTTTT. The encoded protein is CASSGDRGRDTGELFF. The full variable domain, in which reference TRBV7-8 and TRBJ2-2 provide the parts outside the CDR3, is GAGVSQSPRYKVAKRGQDVALRCDPISGHVSLFWYQQALGQGPEFLTYFQNEAQLDKSGLPSDRFFAERPEGSVSTLKIQRTQQEDSAVYLCASSGDRGRDTGELFFGEGSRLTVL.

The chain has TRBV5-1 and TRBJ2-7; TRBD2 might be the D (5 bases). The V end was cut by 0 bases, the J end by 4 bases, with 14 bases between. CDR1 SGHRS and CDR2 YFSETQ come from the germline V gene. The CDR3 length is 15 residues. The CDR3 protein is CASSLGLGRGYEQYF. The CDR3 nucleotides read TGCGCCAGCAGCTTGGGGTTAGGGCGCGGGTACGAGCAGTACTTC.

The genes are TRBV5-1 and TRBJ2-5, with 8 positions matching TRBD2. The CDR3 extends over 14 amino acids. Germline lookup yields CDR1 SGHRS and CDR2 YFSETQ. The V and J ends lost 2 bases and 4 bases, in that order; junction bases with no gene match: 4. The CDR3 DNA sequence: TGCGCCAGCAGCTTAAGCGGGAGTGGAGAGACCCAGTACTTC. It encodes CASSLSGSGETQYF.